This is a list of T cell receptor beta chains from one sample in a study of T-cell memory formation after mild COVID-19. A single record per CDR3 protein comes from TCRdb applying MiXCR to the 5' RACE reads. The top ten hold under 25% of the sample, which has a few hundred thousand distinct CDR3 sequences, 15% to 20% seen once. The sample comprised PBMCs or a T cell subset sorted from them (not recorded which). The receptors were sampled from a man between 18 and 35 years old who had mild COVID-19 (a few samples of this study predate the infection). Cell type and time point are not known. Both conserved end residues are trimmed from each CDR3. The D gene is left open where the match is weak. A clone size is listed for some rows: how often the clone was seen (once, few, many), or a class if it is expanded.

v_call,j_call,clone_size,d_call,cdr3_aa
TRBV20-1,TRBJ2-1,few,NA,SAPRAGYNEQF
TRBV5-6,TRBJ1-5,NA,NA,ASSLSGRSGNQPQH
TRBV7-9,TRBJ1-1,few,NA,ASSSPPEITEAF
TRBV19,TRBJ2-5,NA,NA,ASSIDGTETQY
TRBV6-5,TRBJ1-2,NA,NA,ASSYRPGSDGYT
TRBV12-3/TRBV12-4,TRBJ2-3,NA,NA,ASSPDSQDTQY
TRBV6-5,TRBJ2-2,few,NA,ASSYPPDAALNTGELF
TRBV20-1,TRBJ1-2,few,NA,SAIPWRPPKPGYT
TRBV2,TRBJ2-5,NA,NA,ASSVFGGQETQY
TRBV29-1,TRBJ2-5,NA,TRBD2,SVDVASGGWGTQY
TRBV2,TRBJ2-7,few,NA,ASRNRGGLTYEQY
TRBV5-3,TRBJ1-2,few,NA,AGTLDRCYGYT
TRBV5-5,TRBJ2-5,NA,NA,ASSTGANKPLQETQY
TRBV4-3,TRBJ1-3,few,TRBD1,ASSQVDRESDTIY
TRBV5-1,TRBJ2-7,few,NA,ASSFSGPPTNQY
TRBV29-1,TRBJ2-5,NA,NA,SVVGDRDGQETQY
TRBV5-1,TRBJ2-7,NA,TRBD1,ASSLSVTGTREQY